The rows below give T cell receptor beta chains drawn from one sample of a study of cytomegalovirus exposure and HLA in healthy donors. Sequencing used immunoSEQ multiplex PCR; TCRdb keeps in-frame clones, though not all of them. This repertoire shows about 130,000 clones, approximately 80% found once; its top ten account for 1.9%. The sample taken for sequencing was PBMCs. The receptors derive from a man in his fifties in good health and CMV-seronegative. Each CDR3 is given with its conserved first and last residue. A D gene is named only where the DNA matches it firmly. The size of a clone is reported for some rows only, either as once, few or many, or as a class for expanded clones.

TRBJ2-3 TRBD1 TRBV28 - CASSRGDRDLGTDTQYF TGTGCCAGCAGCCGGGGGGACAGGGATCTGGGCACAGATACGCAGTATTTT
TRBJ2-3 TRBD2 TRBV7-2 - CASSRSGATDTQYF TGTGCCAGCAGCCGAAGCGGGGCCACAGATACGCAGTATTTT
TRBJ2-2 - TRBV19 - CASTPDSTSNTGELFF TGTGCCAGTACCCCGGACAGTACATCGAACACCGGGGAGCTGTTTTTT
TRBJ1-4 - TRBV11-2 - CASSRRVFGEKLFF TGTGCCAGCAGCCGCAGGGTATTCGGCGAAAAACTGTTTTTT
TRBJ2-5 - TRBV5-1 - CASSGTGQETQYF TGCGCCAGTTCCGGAACAGGACAAGAGACCCAGTACTTC
TRBJ2-7 - TRBV5-6 - CASSLAQGWGEQYF TGTGCCAGCAGCTTGGCCCAGGGTTGGGGCGAGCAGTACTTC
TRBJ1-2 TRBD1 TRBV2 - CATQEGAVYGYTF TGTGCCACCCAGGAGGGGGCAGTGTATGGCTACACCTTC
TRBJ1-6 TRBD1 TRBV19 - CASQTGGAGSPLHF TGTGCCAGCCAGACAGGGGGCGCGGGTTCACCCCTCCACTTT
TRBJ2-3 TRBD1 TRBV7-9 few CASSLEGATDTQYF TGTGCCAGCAGCTTAGAGGGGGCCACAGATACGCAGTATTTT
TRBJ1-2 TRBD1 TRBV28 - CASTSPGGGNYGYTF TGTGCCAGCACCTCACCAGGGGGAGGAAACTATGGCTACACCTTC
TRBJ2-3 TRBD2 TRBV4-1 few CASSQPPLAGGRTDTQYF TGCGCCAGCAGCCAACCCCCCCTAGCGGGGGGCCGCACAGATACGCAGTATTTT
TRBJ2-2 - TRBV18 - CASSPDSPNTGELFF TGTGCCAGCTCACCCGACAGTCCGAACACCGGGGAGCTGTTTTTT
TRBJ1-5 - TRBV6-1 few CASKSGTTARQAYF TGTGCCAGCAAATCCGGTACTACCGCACGACAGGCCTATTTT
TRBJ2-5 TRBD2 TRBV7-7 - CASSRGLAGGWETQYF TGTGCCAGCAGCCGGGGACTAGCGGGGGGTTGGGAGACCCAGTACTTC
TRBJ1-5 TRBD1 TRBV18 - CASSPEQTGGGNQPQHF TGTGCCAGCTCACCGGAGCAGACAGGGGGCGGCAATCAGCCCCAGCATTTT
TRBJ2-5 - TRBV6-5 - CASSPTRGRETQYF TGTGCCAGCAGCCCTACCAGGGGACGGGAGACCCAGTACTTC
TRBJ1-6 - TRBV6-5 few CAIIQGSNSPLHF TGTGCCATTATACAGGGTTCCAATTCACCCCTCCACTTT
TRBJ2-7 - TRBV2 - CASSYRTADYEQYF TGTGCCAGCAGCTATCGTACAGCGGACTACGAGCAGTACTTC
TRBJ1-4 TRBD1 TRBV25-1 few CASSETGTGYEKLFF TGTGCCAGCAGTGAGACCGGGACAGGGTATGAAAAACTGTTTTTT
TRBJ2-5 - TRBV5-1 once CASSYDRTRGQETQYF TGCGCCAGCAGCTACGACCGGACGCGGGGTCAGGAGACCCAGTACTTC
TRBJ2-2 - TRBV10-1 - CASSESRLEVPGELFF TGCGCCAGCAGTGAGTCGAGACTCGAGGTGCCCGGGGAGCTGTTTTTT
TRBJ1-5 TRBD1 TRBV19 few CASSPGRETGASPQHF TGTGCCAGTAGTCCAGGGCGGGAGACAGGGGCATCTCCCCAGCATTTT
TRBJ1-1 - TRBV7-9 - CSSSLLEAFF TGTTCCAGCAGCCTTTTAGAAGCTTTCTTT
TRBJ2-7 TRBD1 TRBV7-2 - CASSLRGNEQYF TGTGCCAGCAGCCTCAGGGGGAACGAGCAGTACTTC
TRBJ1-2 - TRBV6-5 - CASTKDNRDYTF TGTGCCAGCACCAAGGACAATCGAGACTACACCTTC
TRBJ1-5 - TRBV20-1 - CSRQAEQPQHF TGCAGTAGACAGGCTGAGCAGCCCCAGCATTTT
TRBJ1-4 - TRBV5-1 - CASSLMTDEKLFF TGCGCCAGCAGCCTAATGACTGATGAAAAACTGTTTTTT
TRBJ1-1 - TRBV7-9 - CASSPPAGTEAFF TGTGCCAGCAGCCCTCCGGCCGGGACTGAAGCTTTCTTT
TRBJ1-1 - TRBV5-4 few CASSLTTGSDTEAFF TGTGCCAGCAGCCTAACAACAGGGTCGGACACTGAAGCTTTCTTT
TRBJ2-7 TRBD2 TRBV7-2 - CASSVTSGGLTYEQYF TGTGCCAGCAGCGTCACTAGCGGGGGGCTTACCTACGAGCAGTACTTC
TRBJ2-3 TRBD2 TRBV7-3 - CASSLGLAGDLTDTQYF TGTGCCAGCAGCCTAGGACTAGCGGGGGACCTCACAGATACGCAGTATTTT
TRBJ2-3 - TRBV9 - CASSDPVSTDTQYF TGTGCCAGCAGCGACCCGGTCAGCACAGATACGCAGTATTTT
TRBJ1-1 - TRBV5-1 - CASSFDPGGGTEAFF TGCGCTAGCAGCTTCGACCCCGGAGGCGGCACTGAAGCTTTCTTT
TRBJ1-4 - TRBV5-1 - CASSADGLRSWGGLFF TGCGCCAGCAGCGCGGATGGGCTACGCTCGTGGGGAGGGTTGTTTTTT
TRBJ1-4 - TRBV19 few CASSIAAGSNEKLFF TGTGCCAGTAGTATAGCGGCAGGTTCTAATGAAAAACTGTTTTTT
TRBJ2-5 - TRBV27 - CASSLNRPRGSEETQYF TGTGCCAGCAGTTTAAATCGTCCTCGGGGTTCGGAAGAGACCCAGTACTTC
TRBJ1-3 TRBD1 TRBV27 - CASSFHNRGSGNTIYF TGTGCCAGCAGTTTCCACAACAGGGGTTCTGGAAACACCATATATTTT
TRBJ2-2 TRBD1 TRBV5-1 - CASSQGQLTGELFF TGCGCCAGCAGCCAGGGACAGCTTACCGGGGAGCTGTTTTTT
TRBJ1-6 - TRBV2 - CASSGTRSSSPLHF TGTGCCAGCAGCGGGACAAGGAGTAGTTCACCCCTCCACTTT
TRBJ1-1 TRBD1 TRBV13 few CASSPTGQGSTEAFF TGTGCCAGCAGCCCAACCGGACAGGGTAGCACTGAAGCTTTCTTT
TRBJ1-1 - TRBV7-3 - CASSPDRFSTEAFF TGTGCCAGCAGCCCTGACAGGTTTAGCACTGAAGCTTTCTTT
TRBJ1-3 - TRBV6-5 - CASRPGVFGNTIYF TGTGCCAGCAGGCCAGGGGTCTTCGGAAACACCATATATTTT
TRBJ2-1 TRBD2 TRBV29-1 - CSVDPSGGAREQFF TGCAGCGTTGACCCTAGCGGGGGGGCAAGGGAGCAGTTCTTC
TRBJ2-3 - TRBV5-1 - CASSLDAGPDTQYF TGCGCCAGCAGCTTGGATGCGGGACCAGATACGCAGTATTTT
TRBJ1-1 - TRBV28 - CASSRGTGRILAFF TGTGCCAGCAGTAGAGGAACAGGGCGAATTTTAGCTTTCTTT
TRBJ2-2 - TRBV5-1 once CASRTTIANTGELFF TGCGCCAGCCGCACAACAATCGCGAACACCGGGGAGCTGTTTTTT
TRBJ2-2 - TRBV28 - CASHPGGHGTGELFF TGTGCCAGCCACCCCGGGGGGCATGGCACCGGGGAGCTGTTTTTT
TRBJ1-1 - TRBV6-1 - CASRLRGFEAFF TGTGCCAGCAGACTCCGGGGGTTTGAAGCTTTCTTT
TRBJ1-4 - TRBV30 few CAWSEQGTTNEKLFF TGTGCCTGGAGTGAGCAGGGGACAACTAATGAAAAACTGTTTTTT
TRBJ2-2 - TRBV5-1 - CASSLDSTGELFF TGCGCCAGCAGCTTGGACAGTACCGGGGAGCTGTTTTTT
TRBJ2-4 - TRBV2 - CASSGTVDIQYF TGTGCCAGCAGTGGGACAGTGGACATTCAGTACTTC
TRBJ1-2 - TRBV25-1 - CASSTGNYGYTF TGTGCCAGCAGTACCGGGAACTATGGCTACACCTTC